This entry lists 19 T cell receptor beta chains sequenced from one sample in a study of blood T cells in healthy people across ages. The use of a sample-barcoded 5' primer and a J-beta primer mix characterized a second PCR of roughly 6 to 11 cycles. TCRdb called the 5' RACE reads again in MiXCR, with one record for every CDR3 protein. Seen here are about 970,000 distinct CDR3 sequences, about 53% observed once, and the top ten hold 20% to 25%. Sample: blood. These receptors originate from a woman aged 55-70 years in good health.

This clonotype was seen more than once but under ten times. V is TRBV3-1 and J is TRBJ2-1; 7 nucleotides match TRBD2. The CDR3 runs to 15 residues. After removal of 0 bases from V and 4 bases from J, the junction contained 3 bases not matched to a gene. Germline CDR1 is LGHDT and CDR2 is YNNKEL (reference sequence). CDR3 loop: CASSQDLAEYNEQFF. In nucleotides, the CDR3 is TGTGCCAGCAGCCAAGATCTAGCGGAGTACAATGAGCAGTTCTTC.

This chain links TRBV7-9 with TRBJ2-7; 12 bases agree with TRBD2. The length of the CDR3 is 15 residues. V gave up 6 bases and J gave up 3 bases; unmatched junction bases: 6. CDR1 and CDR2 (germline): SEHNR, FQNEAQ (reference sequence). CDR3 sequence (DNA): TGTGCCAGCAGTCATGGACTAGCGGGAATCTACGAGCAGTACTTC. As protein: CASSHGLAGIYEQYF.

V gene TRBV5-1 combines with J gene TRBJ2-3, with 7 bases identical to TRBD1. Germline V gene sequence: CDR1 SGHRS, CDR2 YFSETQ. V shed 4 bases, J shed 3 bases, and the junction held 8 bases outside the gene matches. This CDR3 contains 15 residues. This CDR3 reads CASSGWARGTDTQYF. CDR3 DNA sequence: TGCGCCAGCAGCGGCTGGGCCAGGGGGACAGATACGCAGTATTTT.

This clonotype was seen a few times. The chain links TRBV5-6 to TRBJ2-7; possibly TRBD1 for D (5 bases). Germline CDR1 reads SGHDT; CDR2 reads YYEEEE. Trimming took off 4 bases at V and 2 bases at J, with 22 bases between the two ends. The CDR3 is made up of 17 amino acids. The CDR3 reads CASSLRPWGPKAYEQYF. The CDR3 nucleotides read TGTGCCAGCAGCCTCCGGCCATGGGGCCCAAAAGCCTACGAGCAGTACTTC.

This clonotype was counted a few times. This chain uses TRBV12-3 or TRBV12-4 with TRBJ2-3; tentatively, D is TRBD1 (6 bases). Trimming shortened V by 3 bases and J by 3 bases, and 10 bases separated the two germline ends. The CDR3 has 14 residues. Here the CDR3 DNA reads TGTGCCAGCAGTTTTACAGGGTTTACAGATACGCAGTATTTT. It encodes CASSFTGFTDTQYF.

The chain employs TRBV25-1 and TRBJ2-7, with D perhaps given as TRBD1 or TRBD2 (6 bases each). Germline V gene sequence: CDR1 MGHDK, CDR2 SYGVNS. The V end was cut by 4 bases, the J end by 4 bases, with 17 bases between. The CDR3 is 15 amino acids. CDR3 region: CASSAYTKGGYEQYF. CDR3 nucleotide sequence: TGTGCCAGCAGTGCCTACACTAAAGGGGGGTACGAGCAGTACTTC.

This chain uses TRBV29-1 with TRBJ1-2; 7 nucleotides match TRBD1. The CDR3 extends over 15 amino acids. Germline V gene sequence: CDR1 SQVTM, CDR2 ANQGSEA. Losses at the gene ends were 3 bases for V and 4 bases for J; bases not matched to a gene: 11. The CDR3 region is CSVDSSGQTTYGYTF. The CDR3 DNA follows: TGCAGCGTTGATTCGTCGGGACAGACCACCTATGGCTACACCTTC. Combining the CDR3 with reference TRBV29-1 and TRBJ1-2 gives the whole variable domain SAVISQKPSRDICQRGTSLTIQCQVDSQVTMMFWYRQQPGQSLTLIATANQGSEATYESGFVIDKFPISRPNLTFSTLTVSNMSPEDSSIYLCSVDSSGQTTYGYTFGSGTRLTVV.

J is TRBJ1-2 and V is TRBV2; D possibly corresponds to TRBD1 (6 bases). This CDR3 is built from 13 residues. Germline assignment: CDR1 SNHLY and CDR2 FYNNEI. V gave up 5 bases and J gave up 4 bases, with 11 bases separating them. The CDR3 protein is CASSRTVSYGYTF. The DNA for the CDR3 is TGTGCCAGCAGTCGGACAGTCTCCTATGGCTACACCTTC.

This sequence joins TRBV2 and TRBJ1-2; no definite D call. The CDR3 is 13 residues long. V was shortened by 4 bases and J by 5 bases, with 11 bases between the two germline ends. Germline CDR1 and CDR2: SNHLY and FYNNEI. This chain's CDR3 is CASSVEGQYGYTF. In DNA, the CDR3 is TGTGCCAGCAGTGTAGAGGGTCAGTATGGCTACACCTTC.

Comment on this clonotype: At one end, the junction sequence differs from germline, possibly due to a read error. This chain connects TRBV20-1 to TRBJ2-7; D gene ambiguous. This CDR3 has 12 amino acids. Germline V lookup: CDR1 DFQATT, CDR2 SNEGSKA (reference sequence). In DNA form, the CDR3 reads TGCAGTGGATCGACCTCCTCCTTCGAGCAGTACTTC. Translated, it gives CSGSTSSFEQYF.

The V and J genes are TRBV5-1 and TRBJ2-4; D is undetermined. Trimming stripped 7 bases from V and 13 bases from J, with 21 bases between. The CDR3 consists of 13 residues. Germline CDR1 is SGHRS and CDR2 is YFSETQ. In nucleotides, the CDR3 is TGCGCCAGCGCGGAATATTCCTACAATGAGCAGTACTTC. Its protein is CASAEYSYNEQYF. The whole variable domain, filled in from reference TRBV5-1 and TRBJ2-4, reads KAGVTQTPRYLIKTRGQQVTLSCSPISGHRSVSWYQQTPGQGLQFLFEYFSETQRNKGNFPGRFSGRQFSNSRSEMNVSTLELGDSALYLCASAEYSYNEQYFGAGTRLSVL.

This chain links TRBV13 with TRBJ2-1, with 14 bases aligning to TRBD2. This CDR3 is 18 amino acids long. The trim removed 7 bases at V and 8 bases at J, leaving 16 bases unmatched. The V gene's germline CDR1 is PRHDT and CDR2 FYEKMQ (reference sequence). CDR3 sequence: CASTQLLKTSGREYEQFF. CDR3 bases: TGTGCCAGCACCCAACTACTCAAGACTAGCGGGAGGGAATATGAGCAGTTCTTC.

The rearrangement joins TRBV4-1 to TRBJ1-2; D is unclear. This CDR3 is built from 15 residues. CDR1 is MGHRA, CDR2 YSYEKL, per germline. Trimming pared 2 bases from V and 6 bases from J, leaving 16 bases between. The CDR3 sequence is CASSQLLQTRDGYTF. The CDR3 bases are TGCGCCAGCAGCCAATTACTGCAAACGAGGGATGGCTACACCTTC.

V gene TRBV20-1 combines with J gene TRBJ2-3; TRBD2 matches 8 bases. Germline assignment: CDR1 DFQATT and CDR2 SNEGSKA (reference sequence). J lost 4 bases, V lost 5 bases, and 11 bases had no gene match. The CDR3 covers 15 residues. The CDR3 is CSALATSATSDTQYF. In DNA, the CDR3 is TGCAGTGCTCTTGCGACTAGCGCGACATCAGATACGCAGTATTTT.

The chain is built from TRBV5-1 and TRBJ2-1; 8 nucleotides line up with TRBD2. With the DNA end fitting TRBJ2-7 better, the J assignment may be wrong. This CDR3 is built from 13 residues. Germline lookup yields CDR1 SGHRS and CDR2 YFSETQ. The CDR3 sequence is CASSISGTHEQYF. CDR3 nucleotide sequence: TGCGCCAGCAGCATTAGCGGGACGCATGAGCAGTACTTC.

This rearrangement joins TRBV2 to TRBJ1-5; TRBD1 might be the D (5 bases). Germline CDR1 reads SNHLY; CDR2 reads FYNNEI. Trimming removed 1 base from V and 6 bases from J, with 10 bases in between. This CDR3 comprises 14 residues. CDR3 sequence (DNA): TGTGCCAGCAGTGAAGGGGGGTTTTTTCAGCCCCAGCATTTT. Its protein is CASSEGGFFQPQHF.

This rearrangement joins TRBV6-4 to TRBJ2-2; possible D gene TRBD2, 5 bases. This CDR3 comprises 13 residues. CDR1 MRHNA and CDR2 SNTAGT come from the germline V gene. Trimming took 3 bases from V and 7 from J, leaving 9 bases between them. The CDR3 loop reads CASSEYRGGELFF. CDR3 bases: TGTGCCAGCAGTGAATATCGGGGCGGGGAGCTGTTTTTT.

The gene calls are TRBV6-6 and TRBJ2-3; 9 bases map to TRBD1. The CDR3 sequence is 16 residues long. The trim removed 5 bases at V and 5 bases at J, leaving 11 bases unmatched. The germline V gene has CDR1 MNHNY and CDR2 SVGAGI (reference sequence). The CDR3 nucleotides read TGTGCCAGCAGTAACCGGGACAGGGTCTTGCAAGATACGCAGTATTTT. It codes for CASSNRDRVLQDTQYF.

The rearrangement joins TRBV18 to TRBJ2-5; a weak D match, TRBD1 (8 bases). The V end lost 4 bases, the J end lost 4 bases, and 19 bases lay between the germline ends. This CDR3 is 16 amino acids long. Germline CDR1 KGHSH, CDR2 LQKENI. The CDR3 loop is CASSQRVTGEGETQYF. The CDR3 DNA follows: TGTGCCAGCTCACAACGAGTGACAGGGGAGGGAGAGACCCAGTACTTC.